This is a list of T cell receptor beta chains from one sample in a study of metastatic and nonmetastatic thyroid tumors. Using MiXCR, TCRdb re-called clones from the PCR reads. The table includes about 14,000 clones, 15% to 20% detected once. Sequencing input: blood. These TCRs come from a female donor with papillary thyroid cancer or a benign thyroid nodule (not recorded which). Some clones in this sample may be carry-over from other donors' samples. The CDR3 runs from the conserved cysteine through the conserved F or W. A D gene is named only where the DNA matches it firmly. The size entry is marked missing in some rows and otherwise reads once, few, many or a size class.

clone_size d_call cdr3_length j_call v_call cdr3_nt cdr3_aa
many - 17 TRBJ2-3 TRBV24-1 TGTGCCACCAGTGATCTTATAGCGAGATTCAGCACAGATACGCAGTATTTT CATSDLIARFSTDTQYF
medium-sized TRBD2 18 TRBJ2-1 TRBV27 TGTGCCAGCAGTTTATCCCGGACTAGCCGAATTCATTACAATGAGCAGTTCTTC CASSLSRTSRIHYNEQFF
- TRBD1 15 TRBJ1-6 TRBV7-2 TGTGCCAGCAGCTTAGGCACCAGGGGGAGGTCACCCCTCCACTTT CASSLGTRGRSPLHF
medium-sized TRBD1 14 TRBJ2-6 TRBV19 TGTGCCAGTGGACAGGGCTCTGGGGCCAACGTCCTGACTTTC CASGQGSGANVLTF
medium-sized - 18 TRBJ2-7 TRBV11-3 TGTGCCAGCAGCTTAGGAGCCACAGGGAGGACTAGCTCCTACGAGCAGTACTTC CASSLGATGRTSSYEQYF
many TRBD2 13 TRBJ2-1 TRBV29-1 TGCAGCGTTGGGACTAGCGGACAAGGTGAGCAGTTCTTC CSVGTSGQGEQFF
few TRBD1 14 TRBJ2-1 TRBV5-1 TGCGCCAGCAGCTTGGAGGGACAGGGCGATGAGCAGTTCTTC CASSLEGQGDEQFF
medium-sized - 15 TRBJ2-1 TRBV27 TGTGCCAGCAACTTAGCTTATGGACCCTACAATGAGCAGTTCTTC CASNLAYGPYNEQFF
medium-sized TRBD2 16 TRBJ2-2 TRBV12-3/TRBV12-4 TGTGCCAGCAGTCGCGGACTAGCGGGGCTAGGCGGGGAGCTGTTTTTT CASSRGLAGLGGELFF
- TRBD2 16 TRBJ2-1 TRBV29-1 TGCAGCGCTCCCTCTCGGCTAGCGGGAGGGCCGGTTGAGCAGTTCTTC CSAPSRLAGGPVEQFF
medium-sized TRBD1 13 TRBJ2-7 TRBV20-1 TGCAGTGCTAGAGGACAGGGCGCCTACGAGCAGTACTTC CSARGQGAYEQYF
medium-sized - 14 TRBJ2-6 TRBV5-1 TGCGCCAGCAGCCGTAAGTCTGGGGCCAACGTCCTGACTTTC CASSRKSGANVLTF
many - 13 TRBJ1-1 TRBV4-3 TGCGCCAGCAGCCAAGTCTTGAACACTGAAGCTTTCTTT CASSQVLNTEAFF
few - 16 TRBJ2-7 TRBV6-1 TGTGCCAGCAGTAATACAGGGTTTGGGGAATCCTACGAGCAGTACTTC CASSNTGFGESYEQYF